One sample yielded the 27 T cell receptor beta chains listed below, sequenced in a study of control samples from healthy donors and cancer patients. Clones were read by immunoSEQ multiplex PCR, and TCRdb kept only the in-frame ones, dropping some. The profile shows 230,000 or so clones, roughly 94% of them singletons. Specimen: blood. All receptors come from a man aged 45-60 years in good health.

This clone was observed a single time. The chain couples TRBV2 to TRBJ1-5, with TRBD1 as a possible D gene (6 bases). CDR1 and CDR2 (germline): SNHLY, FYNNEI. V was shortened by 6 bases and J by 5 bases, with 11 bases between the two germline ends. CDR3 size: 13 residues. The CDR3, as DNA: TGTGCCAGCAGGGGACATGGGGATCAGCCCCAGCATTTT. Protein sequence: CASRGHGDQPQHF.

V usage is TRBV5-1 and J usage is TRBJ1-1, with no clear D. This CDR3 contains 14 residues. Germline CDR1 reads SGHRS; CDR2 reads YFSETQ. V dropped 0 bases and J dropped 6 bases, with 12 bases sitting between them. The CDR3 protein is CASSLGTKSAEAFF. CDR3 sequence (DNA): TGCGCCAGCAGCTTGGGAACTAAGAGCGCTGAAGCTTTCTTT.

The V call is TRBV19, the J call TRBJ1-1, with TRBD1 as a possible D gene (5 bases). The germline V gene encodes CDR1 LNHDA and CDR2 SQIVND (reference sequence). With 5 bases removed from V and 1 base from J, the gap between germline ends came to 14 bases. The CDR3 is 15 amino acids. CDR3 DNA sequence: TGTGCCAGTAGTTCCCACGGGGCTTCGAACACTGAAGCTTTCTTT. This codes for CASSSHGASNTEAFF.

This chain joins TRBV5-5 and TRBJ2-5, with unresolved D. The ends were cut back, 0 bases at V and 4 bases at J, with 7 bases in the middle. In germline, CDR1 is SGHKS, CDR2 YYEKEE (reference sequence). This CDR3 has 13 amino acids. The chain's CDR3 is CASSLEGGETQYF. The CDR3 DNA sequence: TGTGCCAGCAGCTTGGAGGGTGGAGAGACCCAGTACTTC.

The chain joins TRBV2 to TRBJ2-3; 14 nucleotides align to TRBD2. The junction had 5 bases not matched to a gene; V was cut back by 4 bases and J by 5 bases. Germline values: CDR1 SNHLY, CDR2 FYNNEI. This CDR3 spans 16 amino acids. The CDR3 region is CASSGTSGGRRDTQYF. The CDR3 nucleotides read TGTGCCAGCAGTGGGACTAGCGGGGGGAGAAGAGATACGCAGTATTTT.

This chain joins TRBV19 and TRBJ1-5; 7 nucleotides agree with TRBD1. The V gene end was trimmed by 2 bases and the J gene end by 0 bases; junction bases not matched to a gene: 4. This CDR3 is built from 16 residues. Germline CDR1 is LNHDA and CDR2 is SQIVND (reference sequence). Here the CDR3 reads CASSINQGDSNQPQHF. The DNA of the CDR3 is TGTGCCAGTAGTATAAATCAGGGGGATAGCAATCAGCCCCAGCATTTT.

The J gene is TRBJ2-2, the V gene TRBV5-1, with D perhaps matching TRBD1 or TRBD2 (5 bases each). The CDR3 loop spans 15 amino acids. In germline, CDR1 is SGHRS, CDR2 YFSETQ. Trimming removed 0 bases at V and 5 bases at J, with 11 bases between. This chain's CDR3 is CASSLVLEGTGELFF. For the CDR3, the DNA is TGCGCCAGCAGCTTGGTATTAGAGGGGACCGGGGAGCTGTTTTTT.

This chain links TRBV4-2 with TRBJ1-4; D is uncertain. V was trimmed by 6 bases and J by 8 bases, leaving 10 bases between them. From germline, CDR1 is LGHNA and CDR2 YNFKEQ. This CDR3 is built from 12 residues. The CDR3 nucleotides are TGTGCCAGCAGTCATCGAGAGGAAAAACTGTTTTTT. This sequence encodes CASSHREEKLFF.

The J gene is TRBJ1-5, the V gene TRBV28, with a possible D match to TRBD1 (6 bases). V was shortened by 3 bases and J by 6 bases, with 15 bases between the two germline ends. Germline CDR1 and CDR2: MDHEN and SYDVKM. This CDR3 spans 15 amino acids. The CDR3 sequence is CASSFRDQGTQPQHF. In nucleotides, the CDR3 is TGTGCCAGCAGTTTTCGAGATCAGGGGACTCAGCCCCAGCATTTT.

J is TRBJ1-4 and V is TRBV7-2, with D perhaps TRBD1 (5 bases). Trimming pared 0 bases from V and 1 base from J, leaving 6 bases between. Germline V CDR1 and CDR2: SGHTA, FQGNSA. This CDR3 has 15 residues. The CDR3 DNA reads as TGTGCCAGCAGCTTAGCGGGGGGAACTAATGAAAAACTGTTTTTT. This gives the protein CASSLAGGTNEKLFF.

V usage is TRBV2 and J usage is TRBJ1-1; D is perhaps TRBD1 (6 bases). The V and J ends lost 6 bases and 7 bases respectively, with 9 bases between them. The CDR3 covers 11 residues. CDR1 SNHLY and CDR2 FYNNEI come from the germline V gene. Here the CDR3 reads CASRPTGEAFF. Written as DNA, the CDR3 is TGTGCCAGCAGGCCGACAGGTGAAGCTTTCTTT. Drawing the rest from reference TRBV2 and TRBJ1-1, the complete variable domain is EPEVTQTPSHQVTQMGQEVILRCVPISNHLYFYWYRQILGQKVEFLVSFYNNEISEKSEIFDDQFSVERPDGSNFTLKIRSTKLEDSAMYFCASRPTGEAFFGQGTRLTVV.

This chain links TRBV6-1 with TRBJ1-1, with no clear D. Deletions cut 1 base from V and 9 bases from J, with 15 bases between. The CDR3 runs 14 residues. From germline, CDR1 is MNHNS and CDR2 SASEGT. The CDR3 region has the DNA TGTGCCAGCAGTGAAGTTAATGGACCGGGTCAAGCTTTCTTT. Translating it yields CASSEVNGPGQAFF.

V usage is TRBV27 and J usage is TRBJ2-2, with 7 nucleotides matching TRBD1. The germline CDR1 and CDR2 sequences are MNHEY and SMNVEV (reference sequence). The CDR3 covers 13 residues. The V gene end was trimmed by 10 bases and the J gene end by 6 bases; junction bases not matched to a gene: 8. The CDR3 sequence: CATTTGPPGELFF. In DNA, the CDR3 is TGTGCCACCACGACAGGGCCCCCCGGGGAGCTGTTTTTT.

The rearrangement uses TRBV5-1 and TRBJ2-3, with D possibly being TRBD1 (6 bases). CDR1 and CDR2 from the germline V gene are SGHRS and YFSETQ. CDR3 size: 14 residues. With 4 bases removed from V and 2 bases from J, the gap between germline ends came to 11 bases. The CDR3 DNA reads TGCGCCAGCAGCCTGGGGGCGGTCACAGATACGCAGTATTTT. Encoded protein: CASSLGAVTDTQYF.

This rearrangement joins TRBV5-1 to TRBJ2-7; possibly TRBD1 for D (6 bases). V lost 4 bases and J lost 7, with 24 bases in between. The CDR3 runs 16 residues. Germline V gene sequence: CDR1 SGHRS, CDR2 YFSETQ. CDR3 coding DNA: TGCGCCAGCAGCCCAAACGCCGGACAGACGGTAACGGAGCAGTACTTC. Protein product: CASSPNAGQTVTEQYF.

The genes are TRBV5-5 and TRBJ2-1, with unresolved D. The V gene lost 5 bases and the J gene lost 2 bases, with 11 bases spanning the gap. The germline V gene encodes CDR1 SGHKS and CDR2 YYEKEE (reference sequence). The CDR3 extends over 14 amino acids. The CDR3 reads CASRTDEAYNEQFF. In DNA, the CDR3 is TGTGCCAGCAGGACGGATGAGGCCTACAATGAGCAGTTCTTC.

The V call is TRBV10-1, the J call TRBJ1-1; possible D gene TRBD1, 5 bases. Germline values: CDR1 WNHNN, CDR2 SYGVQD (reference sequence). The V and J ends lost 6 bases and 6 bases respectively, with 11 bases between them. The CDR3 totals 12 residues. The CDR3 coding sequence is TGCGCCAGCAGCTCAGGGTTCGCTGAAGCTTTCTTT. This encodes CASSSGFAEAFF.

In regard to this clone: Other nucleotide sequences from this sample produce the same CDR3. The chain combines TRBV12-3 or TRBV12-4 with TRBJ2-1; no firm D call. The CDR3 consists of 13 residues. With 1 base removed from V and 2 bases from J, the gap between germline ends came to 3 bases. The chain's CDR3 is CASSLGPYNEQFF. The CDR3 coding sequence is TGTGCCAGCAGTTTAGGTCCCTACAATGAGCAGTTCTTC.

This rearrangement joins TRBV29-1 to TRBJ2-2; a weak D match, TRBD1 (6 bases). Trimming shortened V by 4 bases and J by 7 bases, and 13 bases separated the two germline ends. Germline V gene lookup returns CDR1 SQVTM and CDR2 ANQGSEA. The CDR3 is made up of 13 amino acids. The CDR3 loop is CSVAAGVDGELFF. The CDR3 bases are TGCAGCGTTGCGGCAGGGGTTGACGGGGAGCTGTTTTTT.

Here the CDR3 DNA reads TGTGCCATCACCCGAGGGACAGCCTACGAGCAGTACTTC. Its protein product is CAITRGTAYEQYF. This chain links TRBV10-3 with TRBJ2-7, with 7 bases fitting TRBD1. Trimming removed 7 bases from V and 2 bases from J; junction bases left unmatched: 5. Germline-derived CDR1 and CDR2 are ENHRY and SYGVKD. CDR3 size: 13 residues.

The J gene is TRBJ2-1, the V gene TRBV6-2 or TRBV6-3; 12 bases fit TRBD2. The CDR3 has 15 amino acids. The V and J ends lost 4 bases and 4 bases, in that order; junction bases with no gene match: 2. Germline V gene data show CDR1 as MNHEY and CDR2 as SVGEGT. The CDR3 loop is CASSSGLAGYNEQFF. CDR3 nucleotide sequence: TGTGCCAGCAGTTCGGGACTAGCGGGTTACAATGAGCAGTTCTTC.

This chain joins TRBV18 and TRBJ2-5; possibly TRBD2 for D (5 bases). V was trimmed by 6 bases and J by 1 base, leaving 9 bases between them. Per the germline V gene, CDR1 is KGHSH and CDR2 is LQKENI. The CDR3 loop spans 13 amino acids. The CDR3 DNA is TGTGCCAGCTCGAGGGAAACCCAAGAGACCCAGTACTTC. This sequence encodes CASSRETQETQYF.

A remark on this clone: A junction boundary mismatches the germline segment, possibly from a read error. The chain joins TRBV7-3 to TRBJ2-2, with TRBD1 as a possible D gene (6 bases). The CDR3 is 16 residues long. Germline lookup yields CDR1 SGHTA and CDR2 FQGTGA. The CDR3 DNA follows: TGTGCCAGCAGCTTAATGGGGGCAGGGAACGCCGGGGAGCTGTTTTTT. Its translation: CASSLMGAGNAGELFF.

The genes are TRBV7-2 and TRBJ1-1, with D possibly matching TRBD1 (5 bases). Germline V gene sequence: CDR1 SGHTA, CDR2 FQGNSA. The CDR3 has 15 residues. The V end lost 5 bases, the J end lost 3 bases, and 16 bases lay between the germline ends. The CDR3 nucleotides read TGTGCCAGCAGCACCCCCTCTTCAGGGCACACTGAAGCTTTCTTT. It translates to CASSTPSSGHTEAFF.

The CDR3 nucleotides read TGTGCCAGCTCGTCGCAGGCGAACACTGAAGCTTTCTTT. Its protein is CASSSQANTEAFF. This rearrangement joins TRBV6-4 to TRBJ1-1; D is unresolved. V was clipped by 8 bases and J by 1 base, with 11 bases between them. The CDR3 loop spans 13 amino acids. From germline, CDR1 is MRHNA and CDR2 SNTAGT.

The CDR3, as DNA: TGTGCCAGCAGCCGCGGGGGGGGCCGTGGCTACACCTTC. This codes for CASSRGGGRGYTF. The rearrangement uses TRBV12-3 or TRBV12-4 and TRBJ1-2; the D gene is possibly TRBD1 (6 bases). CDR3 length: 13 residues. V dropped 6 bases and J dropped 7 bases, with 15 bases sitting between them.

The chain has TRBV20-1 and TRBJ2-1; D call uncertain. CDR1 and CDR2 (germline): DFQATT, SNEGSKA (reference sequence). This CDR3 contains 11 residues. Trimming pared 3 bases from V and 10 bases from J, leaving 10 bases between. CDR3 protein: CSASPLTEQFF. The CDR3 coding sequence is TGCAGTGCTAGTCCCCTGACCGAGCAGTTCTTC.